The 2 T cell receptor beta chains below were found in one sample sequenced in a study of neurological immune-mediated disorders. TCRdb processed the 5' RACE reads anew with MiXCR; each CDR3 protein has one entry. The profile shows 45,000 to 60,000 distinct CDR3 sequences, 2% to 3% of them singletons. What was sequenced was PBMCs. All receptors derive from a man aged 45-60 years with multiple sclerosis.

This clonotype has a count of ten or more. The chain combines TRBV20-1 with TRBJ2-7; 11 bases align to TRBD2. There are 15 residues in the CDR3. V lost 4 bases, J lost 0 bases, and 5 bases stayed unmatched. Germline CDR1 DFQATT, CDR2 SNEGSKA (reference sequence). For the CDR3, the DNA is TGCAGTGCTACTAGCGGGGGGACTATCTCCTACGAGCAGTACTTC. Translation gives CSATSGGTISYEQYF.

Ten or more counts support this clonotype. CDR3: CASSRGHTFDGYTF. The CDR3 nucleotides read TGTGCCAGCAGCCGAGGACATACCTTCGATGGCTACACCTTC. The chain has TRBV7-2 and TRBJ1-2, with a tentative D call TRBD1 (5 bases). The CDR3 has 14 residues. V was cut by 5 bases and J by 6 bases, with 16 bases left in between. Germline V lookup: CDR1 SGHTA, CDR2 FQGNSA. Variable domain in full (rest from reference TRBV7-2 and TRBJ1-2): GAGVSQSPSNKVTEKGKDVELRCDPISGHTALYWYRQSLGQGLEFLIYFQGNSAPDKSGLPSDRFSAERTGGSVSTLTIQRTQQEDSAVYLCASSRGHTFDGYTFGSGTRLTVV.